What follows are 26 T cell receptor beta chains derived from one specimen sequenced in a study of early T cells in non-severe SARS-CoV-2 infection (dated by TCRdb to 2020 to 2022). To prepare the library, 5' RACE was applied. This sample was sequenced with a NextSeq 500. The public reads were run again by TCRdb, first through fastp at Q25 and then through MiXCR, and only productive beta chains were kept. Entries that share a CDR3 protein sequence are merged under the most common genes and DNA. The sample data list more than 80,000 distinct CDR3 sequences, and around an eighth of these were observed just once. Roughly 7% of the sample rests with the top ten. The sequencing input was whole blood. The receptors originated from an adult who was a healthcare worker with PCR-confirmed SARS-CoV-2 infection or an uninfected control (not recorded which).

CDR3 amino acids: CASSFGPSYEQYF. The CDR3 coding sequence is TGTGCCAGCAGCTTCGGACCATCCTACGAGCAGTACTTC. This sequence joins TRBV13 and TRBJ2-7, with D unresolved. The CDR3 length is 13 residues. V was pared by 3 bases and J by 1 base, with 7 bases between. Looked up from germline, CDR1 is PRHDT and CDR2 is FYEKMQ (reference sequence).

CDR3 coding DNA: TGTGCAAGTCGCTCTCCCCGCCGAGTCAGTTGCAGCTCCTACAATGAGCAGTTCTTC. This codes for CASRSPRRVSCSSYNEQFF. V usage is TRBV12-2 and J usage is TRBJ2-1; TRBD2, the D gene given by the table, was not confirmed from the DNA. TRBV12-2 constitutes a pseudogene. This CDR3 has 19 residues.

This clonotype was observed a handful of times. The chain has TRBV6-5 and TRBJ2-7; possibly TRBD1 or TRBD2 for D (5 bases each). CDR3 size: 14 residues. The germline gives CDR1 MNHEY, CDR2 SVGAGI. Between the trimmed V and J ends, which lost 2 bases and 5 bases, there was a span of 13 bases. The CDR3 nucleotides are TGTGCCAGCAGTTACGGGACGGGCCGGCACGAGCAGTACTTC. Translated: CASSYGTGRHEQYF.

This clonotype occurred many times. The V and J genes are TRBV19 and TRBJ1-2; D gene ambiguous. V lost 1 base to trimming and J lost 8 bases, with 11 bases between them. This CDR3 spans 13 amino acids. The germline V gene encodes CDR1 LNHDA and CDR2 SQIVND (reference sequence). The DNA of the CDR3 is TGTGCCAGTAGTATAGTGAAGCGGGGAGGCTACACCTTC. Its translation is CASSIVKRGGYTF. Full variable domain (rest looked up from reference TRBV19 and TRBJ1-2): DGGITQSPKYLFRKEGQNVTLSCEQNLNHDAMYWYRQDPGQGLRLIYYSQIVNDFQKGDIAEGYSVSREKKESFPLTVTSAQKNPTAFYLCASSIVKRGGYTFGSGTRLTVV.

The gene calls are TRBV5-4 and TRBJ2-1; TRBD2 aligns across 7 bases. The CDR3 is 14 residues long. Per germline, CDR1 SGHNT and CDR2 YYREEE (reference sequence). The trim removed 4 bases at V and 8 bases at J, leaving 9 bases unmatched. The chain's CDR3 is CASSAAGVAHEQFF. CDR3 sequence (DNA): TGTGCCAGCAGCGCGGCGGGAGTAGCGCATGAGCAGTTCTTC.

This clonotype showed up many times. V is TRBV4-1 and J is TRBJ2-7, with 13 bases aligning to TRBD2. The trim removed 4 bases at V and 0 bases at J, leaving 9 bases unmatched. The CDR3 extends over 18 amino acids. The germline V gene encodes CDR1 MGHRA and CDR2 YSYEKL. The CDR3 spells CASSPDGTSGTDSYEQYF. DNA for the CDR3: TGCGCCAGCAGCCCCGACGGGACTAGCGGGACCGACTCCTACGAGCAGTACTTC.

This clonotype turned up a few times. CDR3 amino acids: CASSLNRDSPLHF. For the CDR3, the DNA is TGCGCCAGCAGCCTCAACCGTGATTCACCCCTCCACTTT. The V gene is TRBV5-1, the J gene TRBJ1-6; no clear D gene. Germline CDR1 and CDR2: SGHRS and YFSETQ. Trimming cost V 4 bases and J 8 bases, with 10 bases left between them. This CDR3 is built from 13 residues.

The chain's CDR3 is CASSDRPFSGRGKTQYF. CDR3 DNA sequence: TGTGCCAGCAGCGACCGCCCCTTTAGCGGGAGGGGCAAGACCCAGTACTTC. The V call is TRBV3-1, the J call TRBJ2-5; TRBD2 agrees at 11 bases. This CDR3 is built from 17 residues. Germline V gene data show CDR1 as LGHDT and CDR2 as YNNKEL (reference sequence). V was pared by 5 bases and J by 6 bases, with 14 bases of the junction left unmatched.

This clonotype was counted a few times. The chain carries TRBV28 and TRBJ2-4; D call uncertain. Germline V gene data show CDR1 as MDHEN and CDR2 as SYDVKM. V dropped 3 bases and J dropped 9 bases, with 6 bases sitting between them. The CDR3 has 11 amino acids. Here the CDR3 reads CASSFSSIQYF. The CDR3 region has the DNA TGTGCCAGCAGTTTCTCTAGCATTCAGTACTTC.

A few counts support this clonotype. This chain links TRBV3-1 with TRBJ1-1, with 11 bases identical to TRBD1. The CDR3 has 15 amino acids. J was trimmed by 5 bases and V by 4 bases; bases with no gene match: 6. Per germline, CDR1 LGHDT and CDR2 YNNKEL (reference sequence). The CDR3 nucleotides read TGTGCCAGCAGCCTTAGGACAGGGGGCATAACTGAAGCTTTCTTT. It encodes CASSLRTGGITEAFF.

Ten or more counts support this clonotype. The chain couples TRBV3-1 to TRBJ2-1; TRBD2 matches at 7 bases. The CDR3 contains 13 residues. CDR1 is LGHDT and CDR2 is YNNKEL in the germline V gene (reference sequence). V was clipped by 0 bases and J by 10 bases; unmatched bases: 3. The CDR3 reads CASSQEGDYEQFF. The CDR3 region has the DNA TGTGCCAGCAGCCAAGAGGGGGACTACGAGCAGTTCTTC.

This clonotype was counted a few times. The CDR3 here is CAIRAGLNSNQPQHF. CDR3 bases: TGTGCCATCAGAGCAGGGCTAAATAGCAATCAGCCCCAGCATTTT. This sequence joins TRBV10-3 and TRBJ1-5, with a possible D match to TRBD1 (5 bases). The V end was cut by 6 bases, the J end by 0 bases, with 12 bases between. The CDR3 contains 15 residues. Germline CDR1 ENHRY, CDR2 SYGVKD.

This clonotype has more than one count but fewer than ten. This chain's CDR3 is CASTLGGSTDTQYF. The DNA of the CDR3 is TGTGCCAGCACCCTGGGCGGTAGCACAGATACGCAGTATTTT. This chain uses TRBV27 with TRBJ2-3, with no clear D. CDR1 is MNHEY, CDR2 SMNVEV, per germline (reference sequence). The V gene lost 7 bases and the J gene lost 0 bases, with 11 bases spanning the gap. The CDR3 consists of 14 residues.

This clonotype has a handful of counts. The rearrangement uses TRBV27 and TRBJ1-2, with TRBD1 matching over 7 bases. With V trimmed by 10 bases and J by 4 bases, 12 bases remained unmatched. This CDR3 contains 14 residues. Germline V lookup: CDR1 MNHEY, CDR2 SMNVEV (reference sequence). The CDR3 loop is CATARDSLGYGYTF. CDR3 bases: TGTGCCACCGCCCGGGACAGCCTTGGCTATGGCTACACCTTC.

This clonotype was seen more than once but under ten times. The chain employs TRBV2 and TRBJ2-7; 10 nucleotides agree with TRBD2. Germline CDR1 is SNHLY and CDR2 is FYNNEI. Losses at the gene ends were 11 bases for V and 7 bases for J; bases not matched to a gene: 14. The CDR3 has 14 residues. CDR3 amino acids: CADHLLGTSEEQYF. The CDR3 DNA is TGTGCCGACCACTTGCTGGGGACTAGCGAAGAGCAGTACTTC.

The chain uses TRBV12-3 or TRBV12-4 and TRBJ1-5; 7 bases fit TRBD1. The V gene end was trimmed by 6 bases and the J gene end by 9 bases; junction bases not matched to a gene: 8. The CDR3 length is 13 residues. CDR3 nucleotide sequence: TGTGCCAGCAGACCAACAGGGGCAGGGCCCCAGCATTTT. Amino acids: CASRPTGAGPQHF.

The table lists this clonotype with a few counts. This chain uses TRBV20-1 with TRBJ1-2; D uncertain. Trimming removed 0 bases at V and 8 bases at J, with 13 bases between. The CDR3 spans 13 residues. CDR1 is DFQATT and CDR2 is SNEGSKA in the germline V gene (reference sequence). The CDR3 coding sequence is TGCAGTGCTAGAGATCCGTGGGCTCGGGGCTACACCTTC. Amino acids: CSARDPWARGYTF.

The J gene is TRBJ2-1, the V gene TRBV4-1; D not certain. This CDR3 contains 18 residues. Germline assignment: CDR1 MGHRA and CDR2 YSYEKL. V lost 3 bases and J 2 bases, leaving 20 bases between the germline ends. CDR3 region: CASSHQLSRPVAYNEQFF. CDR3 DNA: TGCGCCAGCAGCCACCAGCTAAGTCGCCCCGTCGCCTACAATGAGCAGTTCTTC.

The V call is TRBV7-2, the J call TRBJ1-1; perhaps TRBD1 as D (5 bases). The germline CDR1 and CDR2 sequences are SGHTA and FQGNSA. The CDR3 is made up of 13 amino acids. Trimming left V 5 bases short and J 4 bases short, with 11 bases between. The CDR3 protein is CASSPIGGTEAFF. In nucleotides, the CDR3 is TGTGCCAGCAGCCCCATCGGGGGCACTGAAGCTTTCTTT.

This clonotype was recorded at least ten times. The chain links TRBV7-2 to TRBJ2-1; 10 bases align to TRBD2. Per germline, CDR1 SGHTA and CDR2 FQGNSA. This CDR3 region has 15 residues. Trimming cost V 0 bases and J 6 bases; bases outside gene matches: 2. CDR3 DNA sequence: TGTGCCAGCAGCTTAGCAGCGGGAGGGGGCAATGAGCAGTTCTTC. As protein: CASSLAAGGGNEQFF.

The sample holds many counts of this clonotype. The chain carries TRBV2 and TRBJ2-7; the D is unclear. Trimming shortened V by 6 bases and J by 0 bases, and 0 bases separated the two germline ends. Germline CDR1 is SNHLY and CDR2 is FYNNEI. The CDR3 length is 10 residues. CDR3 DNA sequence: TGTGCCAGCAGCTCCTACGAGCAGTACTTC. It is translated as CASSSYEQYF.

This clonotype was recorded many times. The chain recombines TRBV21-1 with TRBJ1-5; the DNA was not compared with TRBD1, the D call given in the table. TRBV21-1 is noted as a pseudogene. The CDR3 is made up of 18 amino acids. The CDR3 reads CASSKEGTGGRSNQPQHF. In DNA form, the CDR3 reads TGTGCCAGCAGCAAAGAGGGGACAGGGGGCCGGAGCAATCAGCCCCAGCATTTT.

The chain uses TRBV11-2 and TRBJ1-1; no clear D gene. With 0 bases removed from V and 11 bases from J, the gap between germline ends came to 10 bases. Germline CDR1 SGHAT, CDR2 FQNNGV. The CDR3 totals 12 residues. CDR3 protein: CASSLDGSRAFF. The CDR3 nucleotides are TGTGCCAGCAGCTTAGACGGCTCAAGGGCTTTCTTT.

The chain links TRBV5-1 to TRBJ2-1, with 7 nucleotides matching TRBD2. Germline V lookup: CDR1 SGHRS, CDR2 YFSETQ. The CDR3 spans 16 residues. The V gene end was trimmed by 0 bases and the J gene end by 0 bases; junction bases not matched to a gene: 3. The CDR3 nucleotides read TGCGCCAGCAGCTTGGAGCGGGGTGGCTCCTACAATGAGCAGTTCTTC. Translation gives CASSLERGGSYNEQFF.

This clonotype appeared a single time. CDR3: CASSPGGLGDTQYF. The CDR3 DNA reads TGCGCCAGCAGCCCCGGGGGGCTTGGGGATACGCAGTATTTT. J is TRBJ2-3 and V is TRBV5-1; tentative D call: TRBD2 (7 bases). The germline V and J ends were trimmed by 4 bases and 6 bases, with 15 bases remaining between them. Germline V gives CDR1 SGHRS, CDR2 YFSETQ. The CDR3 loop spans 14 amino acids.

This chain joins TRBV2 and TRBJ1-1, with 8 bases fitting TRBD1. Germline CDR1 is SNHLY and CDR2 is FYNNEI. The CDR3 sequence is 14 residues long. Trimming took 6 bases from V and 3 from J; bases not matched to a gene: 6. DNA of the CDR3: TGTGCCAGCAGAGACAGGGGCAAAGACACTGAAGCTTTCTTT. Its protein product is CASRDRGKDTEAFF.